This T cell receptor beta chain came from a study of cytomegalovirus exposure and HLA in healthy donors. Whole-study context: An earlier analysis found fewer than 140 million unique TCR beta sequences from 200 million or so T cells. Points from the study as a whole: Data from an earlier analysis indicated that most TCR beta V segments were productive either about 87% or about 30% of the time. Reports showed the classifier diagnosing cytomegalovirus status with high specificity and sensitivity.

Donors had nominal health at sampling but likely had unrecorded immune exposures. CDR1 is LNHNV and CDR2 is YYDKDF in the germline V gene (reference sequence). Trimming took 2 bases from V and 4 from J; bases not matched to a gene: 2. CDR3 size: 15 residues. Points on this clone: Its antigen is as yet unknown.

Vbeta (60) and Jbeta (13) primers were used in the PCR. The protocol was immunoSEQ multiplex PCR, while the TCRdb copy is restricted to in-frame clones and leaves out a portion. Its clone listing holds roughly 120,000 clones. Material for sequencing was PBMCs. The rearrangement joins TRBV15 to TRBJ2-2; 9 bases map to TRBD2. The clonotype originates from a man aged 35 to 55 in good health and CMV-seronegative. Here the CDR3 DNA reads TGTGCCACCAGCAGACAGACTAGCGGCACCGGGGAGCTGTTTTTT. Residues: CATSRQTSGTGELFF.